This T cell receptor (beta chain) emerged from a study of blood T cell repertoires in COVID-19. Study at large: The United States, Italy and Spain were the sources of the acute and convalescent COVID-19 samples. Sources were T cells, B-cell-depleted T cells, or PBMCs; the material itself was cDNA or gDNA.

The CDR3 loop spans 14 amino acids. Trimming left V 5 bases short and J 10 bases short, with 21 bases between. Germline V gives CDR1 MNHNY, CDR2 SVGAGI (reference sequence). Clones were sequenced by immunoSEQ multiplex PCR, and TCRdb holds only the in-frame ones, with some missing. The table includes around 150,000 clones, 88% detected once. This chain links TRBV6-6 with TRBJ2-7; TRBD2 might be the D (6 bases). The sample comprised peripheral blood. The clonotype was recovered from a human donor with COVID-19, enrolled during active disease. The donor label of this sample is uncertain. The CDR3 here is CASSPGDGSGRQYF. The CDR3 coding sequence is TGTGCCAGCAGTCCGGGGGACGGCTCCGGCAGACAGTACTTC.